The 5 T cell receptor beta chains given below trace back to one sample, sequenced in a study of cytomegalovirus exposure and HLA in healthy donors. The PCR had 60 Vbeta and 13 Jbeta primers. Profiling relied on immunoSEQ multiplex PCR, and the TCRdb table lists in-frame clones only, not all of them. This sample carries over 100,000 clones, roughly 80% of them seen once, and the ten largest clones take 5.5% to 8.5%. The sequenced material came from PBMCs. The receptors were gathered from a male donor in good health and CMV-seronegative.

The chain carries TRBV4-3 and TRBJ1-3, with D possibly being TRBD1 (6 bases). The CDR3 has 16 amino acids. The germline gives CDR1 LGHNA, CDR2 YSLEER. The V end lost 0 bases, the J end lost 4 bases, and 13 bases lay between the germline ends. This chain's CDR3 is CASSQEFGTRGNTIYF. The CDR3 DNA sequence: TGCGCCAGCAGCCAAGAATTCGGGACAAGAGGAAACACCATATATTTT.

This clone was counted once. The chain joins TRBV7-2 to TRBJ2-3; 14 nucleotides align to TRBD2. This CDR3 contains 14 residues. Trimming at V came to 6 bases and at J to 7 bases, leaving 3 bases not matched to a gene. Germline assignment: CDR1 SGHTA and CDR2 FQGNSA. The CDR3 region has the DNA TGTGCCAGCAGGGGGACTAGCGGGAGACATACGCAGTATTTT. Its translation: CASRGTSGRHTQYF.

Only a few counts were recorded for this clone. The chain recombines TRBV4-3 with TRBJ1-2, with D tentatively TRBD1 (5 bases). Per germline, CDR1 LGHNA and CDR2 YSLEER. Trimming took 2 bases from V and 7 from J, leaving 17 bases between them. The CDR3 length is 15 residues. The CDR3 sequence: CASSQRRDAQGGYTF. The CDR3, as DNA: TGCGCCAGCAGCCAAAGGAGGGACGCTCAGGGTGGCTACACCTTC.

The chain carries TRBV7-2 and TRBJ2-7, with 8 positions matching TRBD1. This CDR3 is 14 amino acids long. The germline gives CDR1 SGHTA, CDR2 FQGNSA. After removal of 5 bases from V and 4 bases from J, the junction contained 7 bases not matched to a gene. The DNA of the CDR3 is TGTGCCAGCAGCGACGGACAGGGTGCGTACGAGCAGTACTTC. This gives the protein CASSDGQGAYEQYF.

The chain joins TRBV5-4 to TRBJ2-7; D is undetermined. Germline V gene sequence: CDR1 SGHNT, CDR2 YYREEE (reference sequence). Trimming took 0 bases from V and 2 from J, leaving 9 bases between them. The CDR3 runs to 14 residues. The CDR3 is CASSLGGVTYEQYF. The CDR3 nucleotides read TGTGCCAGCAGCTTGGGAGGTGTCACCTACGAGCAGTACTTC.